The entry below gives a single TCR beta chain sequence along with its context. Antigen specificity is unknown. Treatment indicated: roughly 18 received Ad26.COV2.S at low or high dose, single or two shots; roughly five received placebo; per-sample allocation not given. Collection of samples fell on day 63 after the first vaccine or placebo injection. Built on an Ad26 vector, the vaccine expressed Wuhan-strain SARS-CoV-2 spike. The data were obtained in a study of Ad26.COV2.S vaccination and SARS-CoV-2 variants. Points from the study as a whole: Vaccinated and placebo-treated recipients had similar non-spike TCR breadth. Possibly, TCR breadth and depth analyses underestimated total T cell responses. Responses of spike-specific T cells (both CD8+ and CD4+) reportedly showed substantial breadth after vaccination.

Profiled with immunoSEQ multiplex PCR; TCRdb holds only in-frame clones, not every one. The sample lists about 220,000 clones, 70% to 90% occurring once. The V gene lost 1 base and the J gene lost 4 bases, with 11 bases spanning the gap. The germline V gene encodes CDR1 SGHVS and CDR2 FQNEAQ. The CDR3 has 14 residues. The sample in question was peripheral blood, obtained in a trial of Ad26.COV2.S vaccine versus placebo. The chain uses TRBV7-8 and TRBJ2-7, with D perhaps TRBD2 (5 bases). This TCR was recovered from a person between 18 and 60 years old who received the Ad26.COV2.S COVID-19 vaccine or a placebo. CDR3 sequence (DNA): TGTGCCAGCAGCTTAGGTGGGTGGGAGTACGAGCAGTACTTC. It encodes CASSLGGWEYEQYF.